This TCR beta chain was found in a study of metastatic and nonmetastatic thyroid tumors. Overall study: Across peripheral blood and tumor or nodule tissue samples taken from malignant and benign thyroid patients, the repertoires were compared with one another. The study's findings and limits: When malignant thyroid tumors were compared with benign nodules, TCR beta diversity was reportedly significantly higher in the malignant tumors. This held in both blood and tumor samples.

The CDR3 runs 16 residues. The junction had 15 bases not matched to a gene; V was cut back by 7 bases and J by 4 bases. Patients underwent thyroid surgery, and none had received any treatment before it. The table lists this clone with a few counts. Its antigen remains unknown. Under the authors' procedure: The authors used CDR3 differences across clinicopathological groups to build a distant-metastasis classifier for papillary thyroid cancer. TCRdb redid the clone calls on the PCR reads using MiXCR. The V and J calls follow TCRdb's processing rather than the paper's. The sample shows roughly 11,000 clones, 27% of them seen only once.

Specimen: adjacent normal tissue. This clonotype originated in a male donor with papillary thyroid cancer or a benign thyroid nodule (not recorded which). Some clones in this sample may be carry-over from other donors' samples. The gene calls are TRBV6-7 and TRBJ2-5; TRBD2 aligns across 7 bases. TRBV6-7 qualifies as an ORF whose function is uncertain. CDR3 coding DNA: TGTGCCAGCACGGGACGTTGGAGGGAGGGTCTAGAGACCCAGTACTTC. Its protein product is CASTGRWREGLETQYF.